This T cell receptor (beta chain) originates from a study of blood T cell repertoires in COVID-19. Study overall: Collection of acute and convalescent COVID-19 samples took place in the United States, Italy and Spain. T cells, B-cell-depleted T cells, or PBMCs provided the cDNA or gDNA that served as material.

Germline CDR1 is SGDLS and CDR2 is YYNGEE. Trimming removed 0 bases from V and 5 bases from J, with 17 bases in between. This CDR3 region has 16 residues. As handled by the study authors: Scientists estimated how many nucleated cells there were by amplifying reference gene primers. The data were produced by immunoSEQ multiplex PCR, yet TCRdb's version contains in-frame clones alone and is incomplete. V, J and clone size reflect that table, while D and trimming were determined from the DNA. This table holds over 600,000 clones, more than 80% found once. The TCR comes from a woman aged 18 to 35 with acute or convalescent COVID-19. Sample: peripheral blood. J is TRBJ1-1 and V is TRBV9; D is unresolved. CDR3 residues: CASSVGRSVARTEAFF. CDR3 nucleotides: TGTGCCAGCAGCGTAGGCCGATCGGTGGCGAGGACTGAAGCTTTCTTT.